This T cell receptor beta chain was documented in a study of cytomegalovirus exposure and HLA in healthy donors. Study findings and constraints: TCR beta chain V- and J-gene trimming was linked, in a later analysis, to a missense variant in DCLRE1C. Among immune exposure information, only CMV serostatus was available.

This clone was picked up a small number of times. Its antigen remains unknown. Per the germline V gene, CDR1 is LNHDA and CDR2 is SQIVND (reference sequence). V dropped 8 bases and J dropped 3 bases, with 14 bases sitting between them. The CDR3 extends over 13 amino acids. A multiplex PCR was run with 60 Vbeta primers and 13 Jbeta primers. Repertoires were generated with immunoSEQ multiplex PCR, while TCRdb's copy carries only in-frame clones and drops some. This sample has about 120,000 clones, with around three quarters found just once. The sample was PBMCs. This chain joins TRBV19 and TRBJ2-7; D possibly corresponds to TRBD1 (6 bases). This clonotype originated in a man in his thirties or forties in good health and CMV-seropositive. The CDR3 DNA sequence: TGTGCCAGTCCAAAGACAGGTATCTACGAGCAGTACTTC. This codes for CASPKTGIYEQYF.